These T cell receptor beta chains were read from a single sample in a study of human T cells and chemical hapten exposure. Each CDR3 protein is one row after TCRdb ran MiXCR on the RACE reads. Found here are roughly 100,000 distinct CDR3 sequences, about 8.6% of them singletons; the top ten hold 2.9%. Sequencing was performed on whole blood. The receptors were sampled from a female donor in good health. Some clones in this sample may be carry-over from other donors' samples. CDR3s include the opening cysteine and the closing phenylalanine or tryptophan. D genes are given only for firm matches. Clone size appears in some rows only: once, few, many, or a class for an expanded clone.

>many|TRBV11-2|TRBJ2-1|TRBD2
CASSPRLAGNKAYNEQFF
TGTGCCAGCAGTCCAAGACTAGCGGGAAACAAGGCCTACAATGAGCAGTTCTTC
>many|TRBV3-1|TRBJ1-1|NA
CASSYNPDTEAFF
TGTGCCAGCAGCTATAATCCGGATACTGAAGCTTTCTTT
>NA|TRBV27|TRBJ2-7|NA
CASSPSPMDFGYEQYF
TGTGCCAGCAGTCCGAGCCCGATGGACTTCGGCTACGAGCAGTACTTC
>many|TRBV7-8|TRBJ1-1|NA
CASSLELIGGTEAFF
TGTGCCAGCAGCTTAGAATTGATTGGAGGCACTGAAGCTTTCTTT
>NA|TRBV5-1|TRBJ2-7|TRBD1
CASSATGTGGYEQYF
TGCGCCAGCAGCGCGACCGGGACAGGGGGCTACGAGCAGTACTTC
>NA|TRBV5-6|TRBJ1-1|TRBD1
CARSGAGGLNTEAFF
TGTGCCAGAAGCGGAGCAGGGGGCTTGAACACTGAAGCTTTCTTT
>few|TRBV28|TRBJ2-6|TRBD1
CASSGTGEANVLTF
TGTGCCAGCAGCGGGACAGGGGAGGCCAACGTCCTGACTTTC
>few|TRBV5-6|TRBJ2-5|NA
CASSGRQTYQETQYF
TGTGCCAGCAGCGGGCGACAGACGTACCAAGAGACCCAGTACTTC
>NA|TRBV20-1|TRBJ2-4|TRBD2
CSADTWREGAKNIQYF
TGCAGTGCAGACACGTGGAGGGAGGGAGCCAAAAACATTCAGTACTTC
>few|TRBV4-2|TRBJ2-4|TRBD2
CASSQVIAGERNIQYF
TGTGCCAGCAGCCAAGTAATAGCGGGAGAAAGGAACATTCAGTACTTC
>many|TRBV5-1|TRBJ2-6|TRBD1
CASSLDRDRTSGLRGANVLTF
TGCGCCAGCAGCTTGGACCGGGACAGGACGTCCGGTTTAAGAGGGGCCAACGTCCTGACTTTC
>NA|TRBV6-2/TRBV6-3|TRBJ2-5|NA
CASSYLTGVETQYF
TGTGCCAGCAGTTACTTGACAGGAGTGGAGACCCAGTACTTC